This T cell receptor beta chain was observed in a study of PD-1 blockade in classical Hodgkin lymphoma. Points from the study as a whole: Compared with healthy donors, newly diagnosed patients reportedly showed lower baseline TCR diversity. Newly diagnosed patients and complete responders had comparable diversity at baseline. The origin of the repertoire differences remains undefined, with disease activity or prior therapy as possible causes.

CDR3 length: 17 residues. Germline V gene sequence: CDR1 SEHNR, CDR2 FQNEAQ (reference sequence). Trimming removed 4 bases from V and 1 base from J, with 20 bases in between. Clones were sequenced by immunoSEQ multiplex PCR, and TCRdb holds only the in-frame ones, with some missing. The table has some 90,000 clones, over 90% seen once. Brentuximab vedotin exposure varied, and every patient relapsed after autologous stem cell transplantation. As regards this clone: Its target is unknown.

This chain links TRBV7-9 with TRBJ2-7; tentatively, D is TRBD2 (6 bases). This sequence originates from a human donor with classical Hodgkin lymphoma. The sequencing used peripheral blood mononuclear cells (PBMCs), collected before the second cycle of nivolumab. CDR3 residues: CASSSDVGGIWSYEQYF. DNA for the CDR3: TGTGCCAGCAGCTCAGACGTCGGAGGGATCTGGTCCTACGAGCAGTACTTC.